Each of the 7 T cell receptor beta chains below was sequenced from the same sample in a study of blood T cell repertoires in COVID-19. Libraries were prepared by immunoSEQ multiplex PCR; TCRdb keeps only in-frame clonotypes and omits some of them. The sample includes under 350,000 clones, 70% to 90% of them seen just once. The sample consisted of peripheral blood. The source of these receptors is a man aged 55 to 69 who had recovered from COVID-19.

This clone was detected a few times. CDR3 loop: CAWSVSSANEQFF. The CDR3 DNA follows: TGTGCCTGGAGTGTTTCATCAGCGAATGAGCAGTTCTTC. The chain carries TRBV30 and TRBJ2-1; D remains ambiguous. V lost 0 bases and J 7 bases, leaving 10 bases between the germline ends. The germline gives CDR1 GTSNPN, CDR2 SVGIG (reference sequence). The CDR3 consists of 13 residues.

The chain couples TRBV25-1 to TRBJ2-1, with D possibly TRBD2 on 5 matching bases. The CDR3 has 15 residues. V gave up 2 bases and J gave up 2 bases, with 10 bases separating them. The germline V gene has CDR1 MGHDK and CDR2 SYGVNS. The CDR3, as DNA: TGTGCCAGCAGTGAACAAGGAGGTCCCTACAATGAGCAGTTCTTC. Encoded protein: CASSEQGGPYNEQFF.

CDR3 sequence: CSVERGSDSRGYTF. For the CDR3, the DNA is TGCAGCGTTGAACGTGGGTCAGACAGTAGGGGCTACACCTTC. The rearrangement links TRBV29-1 to TRBJ1-2; D possibly corresponds to TRBD1 (5 bases). Germline V gives CDR1 SQVTM, CDR2 ANQGSEA. Trimming took 2 bases from V and 8 from J, leaving 18 bases between them. The CDR3 loop spans 14 amino acids.

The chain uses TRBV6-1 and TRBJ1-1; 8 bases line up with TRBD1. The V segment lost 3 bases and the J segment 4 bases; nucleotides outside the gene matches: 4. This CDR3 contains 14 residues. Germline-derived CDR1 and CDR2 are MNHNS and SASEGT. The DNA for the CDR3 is TGTGCCAGCAGTGACCCGACAGGGGTCACTGAAGCTTTCTTT. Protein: CASSDPTGVTEAFF.

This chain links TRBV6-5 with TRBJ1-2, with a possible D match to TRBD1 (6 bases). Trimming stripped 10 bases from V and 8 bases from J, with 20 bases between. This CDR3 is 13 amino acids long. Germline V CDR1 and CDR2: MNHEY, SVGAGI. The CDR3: CANSNRDRQGYTF. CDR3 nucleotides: TGTGCCAACTCAAACAGGGACCGCCAGGGCTACACCTTC.

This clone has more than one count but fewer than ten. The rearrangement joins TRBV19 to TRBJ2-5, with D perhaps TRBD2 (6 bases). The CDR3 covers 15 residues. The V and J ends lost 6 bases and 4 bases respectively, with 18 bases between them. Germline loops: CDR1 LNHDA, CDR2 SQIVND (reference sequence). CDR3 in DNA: TGTGCCAGTAGATCCGCGGGTACAGCGGGAGAGACCCAGTACTTC. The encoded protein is CASRSAGTAGETQYF.

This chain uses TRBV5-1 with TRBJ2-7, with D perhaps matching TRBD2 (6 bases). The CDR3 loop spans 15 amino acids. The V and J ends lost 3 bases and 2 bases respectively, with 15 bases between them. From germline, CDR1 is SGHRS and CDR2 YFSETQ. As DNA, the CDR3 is TGCGCCAGCAGCTCACGACTAGGAGCTGCCTACGAGCAGTACTTC. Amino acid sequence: CASSSRLGAAYEQYF.